This T cell receptor beta chain was obtained from a study of beta chain features in type 1 diabetes. This clone was detected a few times. Its antigen is unknown. Overall study findings and caveats: Shortening of TCRB CDR3s, moderate but significant, appeared in all four CD4+ subsets of Type 1 diabetes patients. The naive, central memory and Treg TCRB repertoires looked more alike in patients than they did in healthy donors. For patients and controls alike, PCR might favor shorter templates to the same degree. Junctions at VDJ sites from type 1 diabetes patients had fewer insertions and more deletions.

Of the isolated RNA, all was reverse transcribed, and so the sequenced material was expressed TCRB transcripts. Measured with immunoSEQ multiplex PCR; TCRdb has only the in-frame clones, and not every one. The table lists around 310,000 clones, roughly 14% of them singletons. The CDR3 covers 14 residues. The V segment lost 4 bases and the J segment 7 bases; nucleotides outside the gene matches: 6. Germline loops: CDR1 SGHRS, CDR2 YFSETQ. This TCR came from a woman aged 18-29 years with type 1 diabetes. Specimen: naive CD4+ T cells from blood. V is TRBV5-1 and J is TRBJ2-1; 9 bases line up with TRBD2. In DNA form, the CDR3 reads TGCGCCAGCAGCCCGCCGGGACTAGCTAATGAGCAGTTCTTC. Translation: CASSPPGLANEQFF.